This TCR beta chain came from a study of T-cell memory formation after mild COVID-19. Regarding this clonotype: The antigen is unknown.

Study-wide results and caveats: Contracting CD4+ clones sat mainly in CM and EM; CD8+ in EMRA. Clones shrinking from day 15 to 85 showed even CD4/CD8 mixes; later expanders tilted CD4+.

TCRdb processed the 5' RACE reads anew with MiXCR; each CDR3 protein has one entry. The data contain about 440,000 distinct CDR3 sequences, 15% to 20% of them seen just once; the ten biggest clones take up around 8%. V lost 3 bases, J lost 8 bases, and 5 bases stayed unmatched. CDR1 is SGDLS, CDR2 YYNGEE, per germline. The length of the CDR3 is 14 residues. This TCR was recovered from an adult woman who had mild COVID-19 (a few samples of this study predate the infection). Cell type and time point are not known. The rearrangement joins TRBV9 to TRBJ2-1; 10 positions agree with TRBD2. Specimen: PBMCs or a T cell subset sorted from them (not recorded which). In DNA, the CDR3 is TGTGCCAGCAGCGAAGCGGGAGGGCCCCATGAGCAGTTCTTC. Translating gives CASSEAGGPHEQFF.